The clone carrying this TCR beta chain was seen many times. Each sequencing run yielded over 160 million TCR-beta sequences from 15-18 subjects. A single record per CDR3 protein comes from TCRdb applying MiXCR to the 5' RACE reads. The sample contains roughly 89,000 distinct CDR3 sequences, roughly 2.6% of which appear only once. The sample belongs to a study of neurological immune-mediated disorders. Specimen: PBMCs. The clonotype was recovered from a woman in her twenties or thirties with multiple sclerosis.

The CDR3 region is CSAAASNQPQHF. The CDR3 DNA reads TGCAGTGCTGCGGCGTCTAATCAGCCCCAGCATTTT. V and J are TRBV20-1 and TRBJ1-5; D is ambiguous. V was pared by 5 bases and J by 4 bases, with 9 bases between. Germline V gives CDR1 DFQATT, CDR2 SNEGSKA (reference sequence). The CDR3 runs to 12 residues.